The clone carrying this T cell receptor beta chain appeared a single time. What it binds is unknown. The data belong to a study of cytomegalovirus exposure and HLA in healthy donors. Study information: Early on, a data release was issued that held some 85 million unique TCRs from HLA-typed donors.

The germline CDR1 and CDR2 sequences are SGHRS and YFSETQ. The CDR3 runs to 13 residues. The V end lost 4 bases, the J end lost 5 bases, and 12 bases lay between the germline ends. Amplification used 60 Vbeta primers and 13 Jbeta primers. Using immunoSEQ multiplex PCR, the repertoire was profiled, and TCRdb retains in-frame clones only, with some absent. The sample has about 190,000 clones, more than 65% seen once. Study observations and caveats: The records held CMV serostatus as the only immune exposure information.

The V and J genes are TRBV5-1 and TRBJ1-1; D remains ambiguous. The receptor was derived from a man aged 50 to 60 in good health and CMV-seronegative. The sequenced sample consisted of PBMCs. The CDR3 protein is CASSQIVGTEAFF. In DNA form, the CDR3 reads TGCGCCAGCAGCCAAATCGTCGGGACTGAAGCTTTCTTT. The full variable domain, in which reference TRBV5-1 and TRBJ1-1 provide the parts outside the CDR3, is KAGVTQTPRYLIKTRGQQVTLSCSPISGHRSVSWYQQTPGQGLQFLFEYFSETQRNKGNFPGRFSGRQFSNSRSEMNVSTLELGDSALYLCASSQIVGTEAFFGQGTRLTVV.